These T cell receptor beta chains were read from a single sample in a study of early T cells in non-severe SARS-CoV-2 infection. From the 5' RACE reads, TCRdb called clonotypes with MiXCR, one entry per CDR3 protein. This table holds around 70,000 distinct CDR3 sequences, approximately 12% found once. Sample: whole blood. Source of these receptors: an adult who was a healthcare worker with PCR-confirmed SARS-CoV-2 infection or an uninfected control (not recorded which). Both conserved end residues are part of each CDR3. A D gene is named only where the DNA matches it firmly. Part of the rows lack a size; the others show once, few, many or a class for expanded clones.

V gene: TRBV3-1; D gene: TRBD2; J gene: TRBJ2-3; clone size: -; CDR3 DNA: TGTGCCAGCAGTCCCTGGACTAGCGGGAGTGGAGATACGCAGTATTTT; CDR3 protein: CASSPWTSGSGDTQYF
V gene: TRBV9; D gene: -; J gene: TRBJ2-3; clone size: many; CDR3 DNA: TGTGCCAGCAGCGTAGGAGTCGGGACAGATACGCAGTATTTT; CDR3 protein: CASSVGVGTDTQYF
V gene: TRBV29-1; D gene: TRBD2; J gene: TRBJ2-1; clone size: few; CDR3 DNA: TGCAGCGCACGGACTAGCGGGAGATACAATGAGCAGTTCTTC; CDR3 protein: CSARTSGRYNEQFF
V gene: TRBV15; D gene: TRBD1; J gene: TRBJ2-3; clone size: -; CDR3 DNA: TGTGCCACCAGCAGGACAGGGGTGACAGATACGCAGTATTTT; CDR3 protein: CATSRTGVTDTQYF
V gene: TRBV5-5; D gene: -; J gene: TRBJ2-3; clone size: few; CDR3 DNA: TGTGCCAGCAGCTTTTGGGCGGTCACAGATACGCAGTATTTT; CDR3 protein: CASSFWAVTDTQYF
V gene: TRBV24-1; D gene: -; J gene: TRBJ2-3; clone size: -; CDR3 DNA: TGTGCCACCAGTGACCCCCGGACTACCACAGATACGCAGTATTTT; CDR3 protein: CATSDPRTTTDTQYF
V gene: TRBV19; D gene: -; J gene: TRBJ1-5; clone size: many; CDR3 DNA: TGTGCCAGTAGTATAGAAGGAAAGGGGGGACAGCCCCAGCATTTT; CDR3 protein: CASSIEGKGGQPQHF
V gene: TRBV12-3/TRBV12-4; D gene: -; J gene: TRBJ2-1; clone size: many; CDR3 DNA: TGTGCCAGCAGTTCGACTACCTACAATGAGCAGTTCTTC; CDR3 protein: CASSSTTYNEQFF
V gene: TRBV28; D gene: -; J gene: TRBJ2-7; clone size: few; CDR3 DNA: TGTGCCAGCGGAGGGGGAGCCTACGAGCAGTACTTC; CDR3 protein: CASGGGAYEQYF
V gene: TRBV29-1; D gene: -; J gene: TRBJ2-7; clone size: few; CDR3 DNA: TGCAGCGTTGAAGATTTAACCTACGAGCAGTACTTC; CDR3 protein: CSVEDLTYEQYF
V gene: TRBV27; D gene: -; J gene: TRBJ2-2; clone size: many; CDR3 DNA: TGTGCCAGCAGTTTATCAGGAGACTCCCCCGGGGAGCTGTTTTTT; CDR3 protein: CASSLSGDSPGELFF
V gene: TRBV20-1; D gene: -; J gene: TRBJ2-1; clone size: many; CDR3 DNA: TGCAGTGCCCCTACTAGCCTTCGATACAGTGAGCAGTTCTTC; CDR3 protein: CSAPTSLRYSEQFF
V gene: TRBV28; D gene: TRBD2; J gene: TRBJ2-5; clone size: -; CDR3 DNA: TGTGCCAGCGCGGCCGGGACTAGCGGGAGTGAGACCCAGTACTTC; CDR3 protein: CASAAGTSGSETQYF
V gene: TRBV5-5; D gene: -; J gene: TRBJ2-1; clone size: many; CDR3 DNA: TGTGCCAGCAGCTTGGTTGGGGCGCTTAATGAGCAGTTCTTC; CDR3 protein: CASSLVGALNEQFF
V gene: TRBV29-1; D gene: -; J gene: TRBJ2-7; clone size: few; CDR3 DNA: TGCAGCGTTGAAGGGCCAGGGGGGGCCGAGCAGTACTTC; CDR3 protein: CSVEGPGGAEQYF
V gene: TRBV9; D gene: -; J gene: TRBJ2-7; clone size: many; CDR3 DNA: TGTGCCAGCAGCGTAGGACCGAATTACGAGCAGTACTTC; CDR3 protein: CASSVGPNYEQYF
V gene: TRBV29-1; D gene: -; J gene: TRBJ2-2; clone size: -; CDR3 DNA: TGCAGCGGGACCGGGACATCGACCGGGGAGCTGTTTTTT; CDR3 protein: CSGTGTSTGELFF
V gene: TRBV29-1; D gene: -; J gene: TRBJ1-2; clone size: -; CDR3 DNA: TGCTGCGTTGAAGATAACGGCTACACCTTC; CDR3 protein: CCVEDNGYTF
V gene: TRBV19; D gene: TRBD1; J gene: TRBJ2-1; clone size: -; CDR3 DNA: TGTGCCAGTAGAATTACCGGGACAGTTTCCTACAATGAGCAGTTCTTC; CDR3 protein: CASRITGTVSYNEQFF
V gene: TRBV19; D gene: -; J gene: TRBJ2-1; clone size: -; CDR3 DNA: TGTGCCAGTAGTATATCTTTGGGGCCGTCGTGGGAGCAGTTCTTC; CDR3 protein: CASSISLGPSWEQFF
V gene: TRBV9; D gene: -; J gene: TRBJ2-3; clone size: many; CDR3 DNA: TGTGCCAGCAGCGTAGTTAGCGGACGAGATACGCAGTATTTT; CDR3 protein: CASSVVSGRDTQYF
V gene: TRBV29-1; D gene: TRBD2; J gene: TRBJ2-7; clone size: many; CDR3 DNA: TGCAGCGTTGTTCCCAGCGGGACTCTCTACGAGCAGTACTTC; CDR3 protein: CSVVPSGTLYEQYF
V gene: TRBV12-3/TRBV12-4; D gene: -; J gene: TRBJ2-5; clone size: few; CDR3 DNA: TGTGCCAGCAGTCCGGGTTACGGGGCAGAGACCCAGTACTTC; CDR3 protein: CASSPGYGAETQYF
V gene: TRBV5-1; D gene: -; J gene: TRBJ2-5; clone size: few; CDR3 DNA: TGCGCCAGCAGCGACGAAGAGACCCAGTACTTC; CDR3 protein: CASSDEETQYF
V gene: TRBV7-6; D gene: -; J gene: TRBJ1-1; clone size: few; CDR3 DNA: TGTGCCAGCAGCTTAGGGGGTAGCGAAGCTTTCTTT; CDR3 protein: CASSLGGSEAFF
V gene: TRBV18; D gene: -; J gene: TRBJ1-1; clone size: many; CDR3 DNA: TGTGCCAGCTCACCATCCATCACAGGGCTGAACACTGAAGCTTTCTTT; CDR3 protein: CASSPSITGLNTEAFF
V gene: TRBV6-6; D gene: -; J gene: TRBJ1-5; clone size: many; CDR3 DNA: TGTGCCAGCAGTAATAAAAAGGGGACATCAGTAACATATAGCAATCAGCCCCAGCATTTT; CDR3 protein: CASSNKKGTSVTYSNQPQHF
V gene: TRBV30; D gene: TRBD1; J gene: TRBJ2-7; clone size: -; CDR3 DNA: TGTGCCTGTCTTCCCGGGACAGGGGAATACGAGCAGTACTTC; CDR3 protein: CACLPGTGEYEQYF
V gene: TRBV5-1; D gene: -; J gene: TRBJ2-6; clone size: many; CDR3 DNA: TGCGCCAGCAGCTTGGGAACAGGCATAGGCTCTGGGGCCAACGTCCTGACTTTC; CDR3 protein: CASSLGTGIGSGANVLTF
V gene: TRBV7-7; D gene: -; J gene: TRBJ2-1; clone size: many; CDR3 DNA: TGTGCCAGCAGCTCCAGCACCTACAATGAGCAGTTCTTC; CDR3 protein: CASSSSTYNEQFF
V gene: TRBV19; D gene: -; J gene: TRBJ2-3; clone size: -; CDR3 DNA: TGTGCCAGTAGTGGCAGCGACCAAGATACGCAGTATTTT; CDR3 protein: CASSGSDQDTQYF
V gene: TRBV5-1; D gene: TRBD1; J gene: TRBJ2-3; clone size: -; CDR3 DNA: TGCGCCAGCTCGAAAACAGGGGCAGATACGCAGTATTTT; CDR3 protein: CASSKTGADTQYF
V gene: TRBV10-3; D gene: -; J gene: TRBJ2-5; clone size: -; CDR3 DNA: TGTGCCATCGGCGACCAAGAGACCCAGTACTTC; CDR3 protein: CAIGDQETQYF
V gene: TRBV20-1; D gene: -; J gene: TRBJ1-5; clone size: few; CDR3 DNA: TGCAGTGCTAGAGATGTTTTGGGCAATCAGCCCCAGCATTTT; CDR3 protein: CSARDVLGNQPQHF
V gene: TRBV18; D gene: -; J gene: TRBJ1-3; clone size: few; CDR3 DNA: TGTGCCAGCTCACCCCCGGCCAAAACAAGAAACACCATATATTTT; CDR3 protein: CASSPPAKTRNTIYF
V gene: TRBV29-1; D gene: -; J gene: TRBJ2-1; clone size: many; CDR3 DNA: TGCAGCGTTGAAGGGATTTGGCTAGCCCAGCCCAATGAGCAGTTCTTC; CDR3 protein: CSVEGIWLAQPNEQFF
V gene: TRBV14; D gene: -; J gene: TRBJ2-7; clone size: -; CDR3 DNA: TGTGCCAGCAGCCAAGATCGGTTGCACGAGCAGTACTTC; CDR3 protein: CASSQDRLHEQYF
V gene: TRBV27; D gene: TRBD2; J gene: TRBJ2-7; clone size: few; CDR3 DNA: TGTGCCAGCAGCCCTGAGGGACGGGAGGGAGACGAGCAGTACTTC; CDR3 protein: CASSPEGREGDEQYF
V gene: TRBV24-1; D gene: TRBD1; J gene: TRBJ2-1; clone size: few; CDR3 DNA: TGTGCCACCAGTGAACGGGACAGGGGAGAGAACAATGAGCAGTTCTTC; CDR3 protein: CATSERDRGENNEQFF
V gene: TRBV7-2; D gene: -; J gene: TRBJ2-2; clone size: many; CDR3 DNA: TGTGCCAGCAGCTTAAATGGCGGGGAGCTGTTTTTT; CDR3 protein: CASSLNGGELFF
V gene: TRBV6-6; D gene: -; J gene: TRBJ2-1; clone size: many; CDR3 DNA: TGTGCCAGCAGTTACTCGGGTGGTCCCGGTGGTGAGCAGTTCTTC; CDR3 protein: CASSYSGGPGGEQFF
V gene: TRBV28; D gene: -; J gene: TRBJ2-7; clone size: few; CDR3 DNA: TGTGCCACCTTCCGGGACTCCCCCTACGAGCAGTACTTC; CDR3 protein: CATFRDSPYEQYF
V gene: TRBV27; D gene: -; J gene: TRBJ1-5; clone size: many; CDR3 DNA: TGTGCCAGCAGTTTCGTAGTTGGTCAGCCCCAGCATTTT; CDR3 protein: CASSFVVGQPQHF
V gene: TRBV28; D gene: -; J gene: TRBJ1-2; clone size: -; CDR3 DNA: TGTGCCAGCCAAGTTTTGGGTTCCGGGCATGGCTACACCTTC; CDR3 protein: CASQVLGSGHGYTF
V gene: TRBV7-3; D gene: -; J gene: TRBJ2-2; clone size: many; CDR3 DNA: TGTGCCAGCAGCATCCGGGACGGGGAGCTGTTTTTT; CDR3 protein: CASSIRDGELFF
V gene: TRBV2; D gene: -; J gene: TRBJ1-4; clone size: -; CDR3 DNA: TGTGCCAGCAGTGGGACGGTGGGGGAAAAAACTGTTTTT; CDR3 protein: CASSGTVGEKTVF
V gene: TRBV20-1; D gene: -; J gene: TRBJ1-2; clone size: -; CDR3 DNA: TGCAGTGCTAGTACGACAGAGAACTATGGCTACACCTTC; CDR3 protein: CSASTTENYGYTF
V gene: TRBV7-2; D gene: TRBD2; J gene: TRBJ2-7; clone size: -; CDR3 DNA: TGTGCCAGCAGCTCGACTAGCGGGAGCCACGAGCAGTACTTC; CDR3 protein: CASSSTSGSHEQYF
V gene: TRBV6-1; D gene: TRBD1; J gene: TRBJ2-1; clone size: many; CDR3 DNA: TGTGCCACCCGGACAGGGTACCTCTCCTACAATGAGCAGTTCTTC; CDR3 protein: CATRTGYLSYNEQFF